These 25 T cell receptor beta chains came from one sample sequenced in a study of long-term antiretroviral therapy in people with HIV. Survey level was the resolution at which the v3.0 immunoSEQ assay ran. The repertoire was sequenced with immunoSEQ multiplex PCR; TCRdb's copy has only in-frame clones and lacks some. The sample has roughly 30,000 clones, roughly 84% seen once. The sequences come from unsorted PBMCs, collected 0.8 years after starting antiretroviral therapy. These receptors all come from a young woman with HIV.

This sequence joins TRBV5-1 and TRBJ2-2; maybe TRBD1 (6 bases). Looked up from germline, CDR1 is SGHRS and CDR2 is YFSETQ. Trimming cost V 0 bases and J 5 bases, with 14 bases left between them. The CDR3 length is 16 residues. The CDR3 protein is CASSLVQGQWTGELFF. In nucleotides, the CDR3 is TGCGCCAGCAGCTTGGTACAGGGTCAGTGGACCGGGGAGCTGTTTTTT.

This chain links TRBV5-4 with TRBJ2-5; the D gene is possibly TRBD2 (6 bases). CDR1 and CDR2 from the germline V gene are SGHNT and YYREEE (reference sequence). V dropped 1 base and J dropped 5 bases, with 9 bases sitting between them. The CDR3 has 13 residues. The CDR3: CASSLRGWETQYF. As DNA, the CDR3 is TGTGCCAGCAGCTTGCGGGGGTGGGAGACCCAGTACTTC. Full variable domain (rest looked up from reference TRBV5-4 and TRBJ2-5): ETGVTQSPTHLIKTRGQQVTLRCSSQSGHNTVSWYQQALGQGPQFIFQYYREEENGRGNFPPRFSGLQFPNYSSELNVNALELDDSALYLCASSLRGWETQYFGPGTRLLVL.

This sequence joins TRBV9 and TRBJ1-3; D uncertain. The CDR3 spans 17 residues. The V gene lost 0 bases and the J gene lost 1 base, with 14 bases spanning the gap. Germline-derived CDR1 and CDR2 are SGDLS and YYNGEE. The CDR3 bases are TGTGCCAGCAGCGTAGGCGTCGCCGAGGAGTCTGGAAACACCATATATTTT. Amino acid sequence: CASSVGVAEESGNTIYF. The whole variable domain, filled in from reference TRBV9 and TRBJ1-3, reads DSGVTQTPKHLITATGQRVTLRCSPRSGDLSVYWYQQSLDQGLQFLIQYYNGEERAKGNILERFSAQQFPDLHSELNLSSLELGDSALYFCASSVGVAEESGNTIYFGEGSWLTVV.

The chain is built from TRBV18 and TRBJ2-5; no clear D gene. This CDR3 region has 13 residues. Germline assignment: CDR1 KGHSH and CDR2 LQKENI. Between the trimmed V and J ends, which lost 5 bases and 2 bases, there was a span of 9 bases. The CDR3 spells CASSGTLQETQYF. The CDR3 DNA reads as TGTGCCAGCTCAGGCACACTGCAAGAGACCCAGTACTTC. Full variable domain (missing parts from reference TRBV18 and TRBJ2-5): NAGVMQNPRHLVRRRGQEARLRCSPMKGHSHVYWYRQLPEEGLKFMVYLQKENIIDESGMPKERFSAEFPKEGPSILRIQQVVRGDSAAYFCASSGTLQETQYFGPGTRLLVL.

The chain couples TRBV9 to TRBJ1-3; D might be TRBD1 (5 bases). Germline-derived CDR1 and CDR2 are SGDLS and YYNGEE. V gave up 5 bases and J gave up 4 bases, with 10 bases separating them. CDR3 length equals 13 residues. The CDR3: CASREGLGNTIYF. For the CDR3, the DNA is TGTGCCAGCAGGGAGGGACTAGGAAACACCATATATTTT.

V usage is TRBV7-2 and J usage is TRBJ2-5, with a weak D call TRBD1 (5 bases). With 5 bases removed from V and 0 bases from J, the gap between germline ends came to 10 bases. CDR1 is SGHTA, CDR2 FQGNSA, per germline. The CDR3 sequence is 14 residues long. The CDR3 bases are TGTGCCAGCAGCCGTCGCAGGGACCAAGAGACCCAGTACTTC. It codes for CASSRRRDQETQYF.

This chain joins TRBV7-2 and TRBJ1-1; TRBD1 matches 7 bases. The germline gives CDR1 SGHTA, CDR2 FQGNSA. Losses at the gene ends were 6 bases for V and 1 base for J; bases not matched to a gene: 5. This CDR3 has 14 amino acids. The CDR3 DNA sequence: TGTGCCAGCAGACGACAGGGATCGAACACTGAAGCTTTCTTT. The encoded protein is CASRRQGSNTEAFF.

The chain couples TRBV5-4 to TRBJ2-1, with TRBD1 matching 7 bases. CDR1 is SGHNT, CDR2 YYREEE, per germline (reference sequence). J gave up 3 bases and V 1 base, and 4 bases lay outside the gene matches. The CDR3 has 15 residues. The CDR3 reads CASSLMRQGYNEQFF. The CDR3 DNA reads as TGTGCCAGCAGCTTGATGCGACAGGGCTACAATGAGCAGTTCTTC.

The genes are TRBV11-2 and TRBJ1-2; tentatively, D is TRBD1 (6 bases). Trimming left V 1 base short and J 10 bases short, with 16 bases between. The germline gives CDR1 SGHAT, CDR2 FQNNGV. The CDR3 has 14 residues. The chain's CDR3 is CASSLAPQGFDYTF. CDR3 sequence (DNA): TGTGCCAGCAGCTTAGCCCCCCAGGGGTTTGACTACACCTTC.

This chain connects TRBV4-1 to TRBJ1-2; D uncertain. Trimming took 1 base from V and 4 from J, leaving 13 bases between them. CDR3 length: 15 amino acids. The germline CDR1 and CDR2 sequences are MGHRA and YSYEKL. The CDR3: CASSQAGGMSYGYTF. The CDR3 nucleotides are TGCGCCAGCAGCCAAGCGGGAGGGATGAGCTATGGCTACACCTTC.

The CDR3 reads CASSLPSPGTGSLSGNTIYF. The DNA for the CDR3 is TGCGCCAGCAGCCTCCCGAGCCCCGGGACAGGGAGCCTCTCTGGAAACACCATATATTTT. The V gene is TRBV5-1, the J gene TRBJ1-3; 9 nucleotides align to TRBD1. Looked up from germline, CDR1 is SGHRS and CDR2 is YFSETQ. The CDR3 consists of 20 residues. The trim removed 4 bases at V and 0 bases at J, leaving 17 bases unmatched.

The V call is TRBV7-9, the J call TRBJ1-5; a possible D gene is TRBD1 (5 bases). Germline assignment: CDR1 SEHNR and CDR2 FQNEAQ (reference sequence). This CDR3 has 14 residues. Between the trimmed V and J ends, which lost 4 bases and 3 bases, there was a span of 10 bases. The DNA for the CDR3 is TGTGCCAGCAGCTCAGTGGGGGACAATCAGCCCCAGCATTTT. This gives the protein CASSSVGDNQPQHF.

This clone was seen only once. This chain links TRBV30 with TRBJ1-2, with D uncertain. Germline CDR1 GTSNPN, CDR2 SVGIG (reference sequence). This CDR3 spans 16 amino acids. Trimming took 3 bases from V and 0 from J, leaving 17 bases between them. The DNA for the CDR3 is TGTGCCTGGAGATATCCCACGACACCGACTAACTATGGCTACACCTTC. Translating gives CAWRYPTTPTNYGYTF.

The chain couples TRBV19 to TRBJ1-1, with 9 nucleotides matching TRBD1. Germline CDR1 LNHDA, CDR2 SQIVND (reference sequence). J lost 3 bases, V lost 7 bases, and 3 bases had no gene match. The CDR3 covers 13 residues. As DNA, the CDR3 is TGTGCCAGTAAGACAGGGGGTTACACTGAAGCTTTCTTT. Translation gives CASKTGGYTEAFF.

The rearrangement links TRBV5-1 to TRBJ2-1, with a possible D match to TRBD2 (6 bases). Germline-derived CDR1 and CDR2 are SGHRS and YFSETQ. V lost 4 bases to trimming and J lost 0 bases, with 17 bases between them. The CDR3 sequence is 17 residues long. This CDR3 reads CASSPSVAGSSYNEQFF. The CDR3 nucleotides read TGCGCCAGCAGCCCTAGCGTCGCCGGTAGCTCCTACAATGAGCAGTTCTTC.

The chain combines TRBV19 with TRBJ1-5, with D perhaps matching TRBD1 (6 bases). Trimming took 1 base from V and 0 from J, leaving 16 bases between them. The CDR3 is made up of 18 amino acids. Germline V gene data show CDR1 as LNHDA and CDR2 as SQIVND (reference sequence). The CDR3 nucleotides are TGTGCCAGTAGTATAGGGTGGCAGGGGTGGGGTAGCAATCAGCCCCAGCATTTT. It specifies CASSIGWQGWGSNQPQHF.

This clone has only one observation. The chain employs TRBV6-1 and TRBJ2-2; D may be TRBD1 (6 bases). Per the germline V gene, CDR1 is MNHNS and CDR2 is SASEGT. Trimming shortened V by 7 bases and J by 4 bases, and 16 bases separated the two germline ends. The CDR3 length is 15 residues. In DNA form, the CDR3 reads TGTGCCAGCATTGGGACAAGGAGAAGCACCGGGGAGCTGTTTTTT. Residues: CASIGTRRSTGELFF.

This sequence joins TRBV2 and TRBJ1-2; the D gene is possibly TRBD1 (5 bases). This CDR3 comprises 13 residues. The V end lost 6 bases, the J end lost 3 bases, and 11 bases lay between the germline ends. CDR1 is SNHLY, CDR2 FYNNEI, per germline. The CDR3 DNA reads as TGTGCCAGCAGGGGGCAGGGAGACTATGGCTACACCTTC. Protein sequence: CASRGQGDYGYTF.

This clone was observed a handful of times. The chain carries TRBV14 and TRBJ1-5; D unresolved. The V and J ends lost 0 bases and 8 bases respectively, with 8 bases between them. Germline V gene lookup returns CDR1 SGHDN and CDR2 FVKESK. The CDR3 totals 13 residues. The CDR3 loop reads CASSQDGVKPQHF. Here the CDR3 DNA reads TGTGCCAGCAGCCAAGACGGAGTTAAGCCCCAGCATTTT.

The V and J genes are TRBV11-2 and TRBJ2-4, with D possibly matching TRBD1 (6 bases). V shed 3 bases and J shed 1 base, with 10 bases lying between them. The CDR3 has 15 residues. The germline V gene encodes CDR1 SGHAT and CDR2 FQNNGV. The CDR3 loop reads CASSLIGGAKNIQYF. The CDR3 DNA sequence: TGTGCCAGCAGCTTGATTGGGGGCGCCAAAAACATTCAGTACTTC.

Written as DNA, the CDR3 is TGTGCCAGCAGCGCTTCGACAGGGTTCACTGAAGCTTTCTTT. Translated, it gives CASSASTGFTEAFF. The V and J genes are TRBV9 and TRBJ1-1; 7 bases are shared with TRBD1. V was pared by 3 bases and J by 4 bases, with 6 bases of the junction left unmatched. Germline CDR1 SGDLS, CDR2 YYNGEE. The CDR3 spans 14 residues.

This clone was observed once. The gene calls are TRBV5-4 and TRBJ1-1, with 10 bases lining up with TRBD1. The germline V gene has CDR1 SGHNT and CDR2 YYREEE (reference sequence). This CDR3 contains 17 residues. V was pared by 4 bases and J by 4 bases, with 13 bases of the junction left unmatched. CDR3 protein: CASSIGSGTGVGTEAFF. In nucleotides, the CDR3 is TGTGCCAGCAGCATAGGATCCGGGACAGGGGTTGGCACTGAAGCTTTCTTT.

The chain employs TRBV7-3 and TRBJ2-5; 8 nucleotides line up with TRBD2. Trimming at V came to 5 bases and at J to 5 bases, leaving 10 bases not matched to a gene. The CDR3 is 15 residues long. Germline loops: CDR1 SGHTA, CDR2 FQGTGA. CDR3 amino acids: CASSLGSGVGETQYF. DNA of the CDR3: TGTGCCAGCAGCCTGGGTAGCGGGGTCGGGGAGACCCAGTACTTC.

The J gene is TRBJ2-2, the V gene TRBV10-3; TRBD2 agrees at 8 bases. Germline lookup yields CDR1 ENHRY and CDR2 SYGVKD. J lost 0 bases, V lost 10 bases, and 7 bases had no gene match. The CDR3 runs to 15 residues. The CDR3 coding sequence is TGTGCCACGTCGGGACTAGACCCGAACACCGGGGAGCTGTTTTTT. Its translation: CATSGLDPNTGELFF.

The chain uses TRBV30 and TRBJ1-4, with TRBD1 matching 8 bases. This CDR3 is 14 amino acids long. Germline V CDR1 and CDR2: GTSNPN, SVGIG (reference sequence). The V segment lost 1 base and the J segment 8 bases; nucleotides outside the gene matches: 6. CDR3 loop: CAWSDGQGFEKLFF. For the CDR3, the DNA is TGTGCCTGGAGTGACGGACAGGGCTTCGAAAAACTGTTTTTT.